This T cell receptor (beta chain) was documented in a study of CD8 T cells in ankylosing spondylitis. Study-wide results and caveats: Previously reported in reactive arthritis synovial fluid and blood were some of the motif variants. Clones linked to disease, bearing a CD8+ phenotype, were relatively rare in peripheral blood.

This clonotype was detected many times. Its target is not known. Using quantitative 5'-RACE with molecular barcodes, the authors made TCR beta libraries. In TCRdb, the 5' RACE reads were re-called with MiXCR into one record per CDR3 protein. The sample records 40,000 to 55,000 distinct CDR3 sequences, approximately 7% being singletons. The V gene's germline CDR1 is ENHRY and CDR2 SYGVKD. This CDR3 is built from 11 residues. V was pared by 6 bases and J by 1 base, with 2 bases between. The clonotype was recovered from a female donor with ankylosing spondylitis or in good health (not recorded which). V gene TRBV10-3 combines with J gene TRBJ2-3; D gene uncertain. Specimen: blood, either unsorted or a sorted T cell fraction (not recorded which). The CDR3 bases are TGTGCCATCAGAGGCACAGATACGCAGTATTTT. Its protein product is CAIRGTDTQYF.